These T cell receptor beta chains were read from a single sample in a study of cytomegalovirus exposure and HLA in healthy donors. Only in-frame clones appear in the TCRdb table, and some are missing; sequencing was by immunoSEQ multiplex PCR. Found here are roughly 130,000 clones, 70% to 80% of them singletons; the top ten hold about 3.1%. Sequenced material: PBMCs. The source of these receptors is a human donor in good health. The CDR3 runs from the conserved cysteine through the conserved F or W. The D gene is left open where the match is weak. Clone size appears in some rows only: once, few, many, or a class for an expanded clone.

v_call	d_call	clone_size	j_call	cdr3_nt	cdr3_aa
TRBV15	TRBD1	NA	TRBJ2-7	TGTGCCACCAGCAGAGATCCGGGACGGGGCAGGGGGCCGAACTACGAGCAGTACTTC	CATSRDPGRGRGPNYEQYF
TRBV6-6	TRBD2	NA	TRBJ2-2	TGTGCCAGCAGCTTGGGACTAGCACTTAACACCGGGGAGCTGTTTTTT	CASSLGLALNTGELFF
TRBV19	TRBD1	NA	TRBJ1-1	TGTGCCAGTAGTATGGACAGGGACACTGAAGCTTTCTTT	CASSMDRDTEAFF
TRBV5-1	TRBD2	NA	TRBJ2-7	TGCGCCAGCCGTCGGGGGGACGGAAGCTCCTACGAGCAGTACTTC	CASRRGDGSSYEQYF
TRBV4-1	TRBD1	NA	TRBJ1-5	TGCGCCAGCAGCCAAGTAGTCCAGGGGGACAATCAGCCCCAGCATTTT	CASSQVVQGDNQPQHF
TRBV2	TRBD1	once	TRBJ2-7	TGTGCCAGCGGACACTCACAGGGGGCGTTTGGTGGACGCGAGCAGTACTTC	CASGHSQGAFGGREQYF
TRBV30	TRBD1	NA	TRBJ1-2	TGTGCCTGGAGCCCGGACAGGGGCAGCTATGGCTACACCTTC	CAWSPDRGSYGYTF
TRBV7-3	TRBD2	NA	TRBJ2-1	TGTGCCAGCAGCACCCGCGGGGGCTACAATGAGCAGTTCTTC	CASSTRGGYNEQFF
TRBV11-2	TRBD1	once	TRBJ1-2	TGTGCCAGCAGCCATACCCCGGGACAGGGGGCGGGGGGCCCCCATGGCTACACCTTC	CASSHTPGQGAGGPHGYTF
TRBV5-6	NA	NA	TRBJ1-2	TGTGCCAGCAGCTCTTTTAACAGGGTCCTTCACTATGGCTACACCTTC	CASSSFNRVLHYGYTF
TRBV27	TRBD2	NA	TRBJ2-2	TGTGCCAGCGCAAGACTAGCGGGTAACACCGGGGAGCTGTTTTTT	CASARLAGNTGELFF
TRBV27	TRBD1	few	TRBJ2-3	TGTGCCAGCAGCGGACAGGGGGCGCGCACAGATACGCAGTATTTT	CASSGQGARTDTQYF
TRBV30	NA	NA	TRBJ1-5	TGTGCCTGGTCCAATAGCAATCAGCCCCAGCATTTT	CAWSNSNQPQHF
TRBV7-6	TRBD1	NA	TRBJ1-2	TGTGCCAGCAGCTTAGTTGGTGGCAGGGGGCAGGATGGCTACACCTTC	CASSLVGGRGQDGYTF
TRBV19	NA	NA	TRBJ1-1	TGTGCCAGTAGTATAGGGAGGGGTGGGAACACTGAAGCTTTCTTT	CASSIGRGGNTEAFF
TRBV28	NA	NA	TRBJ1-4	TGTGCCAGCAGTCTAAGGGGGGGGATGAAACTGTTTTTT	CASSLRGGMKLFF
TRBV6-1	NA	few	TRBJ1-1	TGTGCCAGCAGTGAAGCCTCAGGGGCCCCCACTGAAGCTTTCTTT	CASSEASGAPTEAFF
TRBV5-6	NA	NA	TRBJ1-1	TGTGCCAGCAGAGGAGTTACAACTGAAGCTTTCTTT	CASRGVTTEAFF
TRBV2	NA	NA	TRBJ1-1	TGTGCCAGTAAATGGGGGGGGAACACTGAAGCTTTCTTT	CASKWGGNTEAFF
TRBV5-1	TRBD1	NA	TRBJ1-1	TGCGCCAGCAGCCGAAACAGGGGGCAGGCTTTCTTT	CASSRNRGQAFF
TRBV6-6	NA	NA	TRBJ2-1	TGTGCCAGTAGTCTAGCTGGCTCCTACAATGAGCAGTTCTTC	CASSLAGSYNEQFF
TRBV6-6	NA	NA	TRBJ2-7	TGTGCCAGCAGTGGAGGCGCACCTCCCTACGAGCAGTACTTC	CASSGGAPPYEQYF
TRBV5-5	NA	NA	TRBJ1-2	TGTGCCAGCAGCCGGGACTCGGGGAACTATGGCTACACCTTC	CASSRDSGNYGYTF
TRBV28	TRBD2	NA	TRBJ2-7	TGTGCCAGCAGTTTATGGGGGGGGAGCGCTTACGAGCAGTACTTC	CASSLWGGSAYEQYF
TRBV6-5	NA	NA	TRBJ1-4	TGTGCCAGCAGTTACGGCAGGGAGGGTGAAAAACTGTTTTTT	CASSYGREGEKLFF
TRBV9	TRBD1	few	TRBJ2-7	TGTGCCAGCAGCCCCTCATCGAAGGGGGCCCCCTACGAGCAGTACTTC	CASSPSSKGAPYEQYF
TRBV2	TRBD2	NA	TRBJ2-1	TGTGCCATAGGTAGCGGGAGTCGGGCCAATGAGCAGTTCTTC	CAIGSGSRANEQFF
TRBV9	TRBD2	NA	TRBJ2-1	TGTGCCAGCAGCGCAAGACTAGCCTCCTACAATGAGCAGTTCTTC	CASSARLASYNEQFF
TRBV5-4	NA	few	TRBJ2-5	TGTGCCAGCAGCCTTACAGGGCCCCAAGAGACCCAGTACTTC	CASSLTGPQETQYF
TRBV2	TRBD1	NA	TRBJ1-2	TGTGCCAGCAGAAGGACAGGCGGTAGCTACACCTTC	CASRRTGGSYTF
TRBV5-1	NA	NA	TRBJ2-7	TGCGCCAGCAGCTTGGCTTCGACTAATGAGCAGTACTTC	CASSLASTNEQYF
TRBV5-1	NA	once	TRBJ1-3	TGCGCCAGCAGCTTGATCGGAGACTCTGGAAACACCATATATTTT	CASSLIGDSGNTIYF
TRBV10-3	NA	once	TRBJ1-1	TGTGCCATCAGTGAGTCTAGAGGAAGGGGGAGTGGGCCCACTGAAGCTTTCTTT	CAISESRGRGSGPTEAFF
TRBV27	TRBD2	few	TRBJ2-7	TGTGCCAGCAGTAGCATCCTAGCGGGAGCCTCCTACGAGCAGTACTTC	CASSSILAGASYEQYF
TRBV28	NA	NA	TRBJ2-7	TGTGCCAGCATGTCGGCTAGCGATCTCGAGCAGTACTTC	CASMSASDLEQYF
TRBV9	NA	few	TRBJ1-2	TGTGCCAGCAGCGTAGATCGCTATGGCTACACCTTC	CASSVDRYGYTF
TRBV2	TRBD2	NA	TRBJ2-7	TGTGCCAGCTCCGAAGGGGGGCTAGCGGGAAGGGACGAGCAGTACTTC	CASSEGGLAGRDEQYF
TRBV27	TRBD2	NA	TRBJ2-7	TGTGCCAGCAGTTCCTCCACTAGCGGGCTTCCCATAAGGTCCTACGAGCAGTACTTC	CASSSSTSGLPIRSYEQYF
TRBV7-2	NA	few	TRBJ1-5	TGTGCCAGCAGCGACGACAGCCGTCAGCCCCAGCATTTT	CASSDDSRQPQHF
TRBV28	TRBD1	NA	TRBJ2-5	TGTGCCAGCGGTTTGGGGACAGGGGGATCGGAGACCCAGTACTTC	CASGLGTGGSETQYF
TRBV14	NA	NA	TRBJ2-7	TGTGCCAGCAGCGGGGACATCACCTACGAGCAGTACTTC	CASSGDITYEQYF
TRBV6-6	NA	NA	TRBJ1-6	TGTGCCAGCAAGGAACAGGGATTGGGTAATTCACCCCTCCACTTT	CASKEQGLGNSPLHF
TRBV30	TRBD1	NA	TRBJ1-6	TGTGCCTGCAAAGGCGGACAGGGGGGGATCTCCTATAATTCACCCCTCCACTTT	CACKGGQGGISYNSPLHF
TRBV14	NA	NA	TRBJ2-1	TGTGCCAGCAGCCTACTAGTGGGATACAATGAGCAGTTCTTC	CASSLLVGYNEQFF
TRBV6-5	NA	few	TRBJ1-4	TGTGCCAGCAGTTACTCGTACTCTGAAAAACTGTTTTTT	CASSYSYSEKLFF
TRBV28	TRBD1	NA	TRBJ2-5	TGTGCCAGCAGTTTAGGGTCGTCAGGGGGTGCAGAGACCCAGTACTTC	CASSLGSSGGAETQYF
TRBV5-1	TRBD1	NA	TRBJ2-1	TGCGCCAGCAGCTTGGGGGGACAGTTCAATGAGCAGTTCTTC	CASSLGGQFNEQFF
TRBV25-1	NA	NA	TRBJ2-7	TGTGCCAGCAGCAAGGACTACCCACCCCCCTACGAGCAGTACTTC	CASSKDYPPPYEQYF
TRBV15	TRBD2	NA	TRBJ2-1	TGTGCCACCAGCAGAGATCGTGGAGCGGGGGGTAACAATGAGCAGTTCTTC	CATSRDRGAGGNNEQFF
TRBV28	NA	NA	TRBJ2-7	TGTGCCAGCAGTTTAATCCTGAGCTCCTACGAGCAGTACTTC	CASSLILSSYEQYF